This TCR beta chain was observed in a study of blood T cell repertoires in COVID-19. Overall study context: Both acute and convalescent COVID-19 samples were obtained from the United States, Italy and Spain.

Germline assignment: CDR1 LGHDT and CDR2 YNNKEL (reference sequence). This CDR3 is built from 16 residues. V shed 3 bases, J shed 5 bases, and the junction held 11 bases outside the gene matches. Only in-frame clones appear in the TCRdb table, and some are missing; sequencing was by immunoSEQ multiplex PCR. This sample carries 210,000 or so clones, about nine tenths of them seen once, and the ten largest clones take about 7%. The source of this sequence is a man aged 35-49 years with acute or convalescent COVID-19. This chain uses TRBV3-1 (or the pseudogene TRBV3-2) with TRBJ2-3; 7 positions agree with TRBD1. Sequencing was performed on peripheral blood. CDR3 in amino acids: CASSQLTTGSGDTQYF. In DNA form, the CDR3 reads TGTGCCAGCAGCCAGTTAACGACAGGGTCGGGAGATACGCAGTATTTT.